The rows below give T cell receptor beta chains drawn from one sample of a study of blood T cell repertoires in COVID-19. Clones were read by immunoSEQ multiplex PCR, and TCRdb kept only the in-frame ones, dropping some. This sample has approximately 52,000 clones, with around 90% found just once. The specimen sequenced was peripheral blood. All receptors derive from a human donor with active COVID-19. The donor label of this sample is uncertain. CDR3s include the opening cysteine and the closing phenylalanine or tryptophan. The D gene is left open where the match is weak. Only some rows state a clone size, as once, few, many or a class for expanded clones.

TGTGCCAGCCACCGGAGCCCTCAGAACACCGGGGAGCTGTTTTTT | CASHRSPQNTGELFF | TRBJ2-2 | . | TRBV27 | .
TGTGCCAGCAGCGATACCGGGACAGGGGCTAATCAGCCCCAGCATTTT | CASSDTGTGANQPQHF | TRBJ1-5 | . | TRBV5-8 | TRBD1
TGCGCCAGCAGCTTGGGAGGAGGACAGGGGGAGCAGTTCTTC | CASSLGGGQGEQFF | TRBJ2-1 | . | TRBV5-1 | TRBD1
TGCGCCAGCATCCTGACTAGCGGGAGCCTAGACTACAATGAGCAGTTCTTC | CASILTSGSLDYNEQFF | TRBJ2-1 | . | TRBV10-2 | TRBD2
TGTGCCAGCTCACAACAGGGTAACACTGAAGCTTTCTTT | CASSQQGNTEAFF | TRBJ1-1 | . | TRBV18 | .
TGTGCCAGCAGTGAAACCCAGGTTGTCCGTCCTGAGCAGTACTTC | CASSETQVVRPEQYF | TRBJ2-7 | . | TRBV6-1 | .
TGTGCCAGCTCACCCGGGACAGACATCTACGAGCAGTACTTC | CASSPGTDIYEQYF | TRBJ2-7 | . | TRBV18 | TRBD1
TGTGCCAGCAGCAGACAGACTCGGAACACTGAAGCTTTCTTT | CASSRQTRNTEAFF | TRBJ1-1 | once | TRBV7-8 | .
TGTGCCAGCAGGGGGCTAGCGGACTACGAGCAGTACTTC | CASRGLADYEQYF | TRBJ2-7 | . | TRBV27 | TRBD2
TGTGCTAGTGGGGCATGGCGGGCACCCTACGAGCAGTACTTC | CASGAWRAPYEQYF | TRBJ2-7 | . | TRBV12-5 | .
TGCGCCAGCAGCTCGTCCTTAGCGGGGGGGCTAAATGAGCAGTTCTTC | CASSSSLAGGLNEQFF | TRBJ2-1 | . | TRBV5-1 | TRBD2
TGCGCCAGCAGCTTGGCCGCTGTTCCCGAACCCCAGGACTTC | CASSLAAVPEPQDF | TRBJ2-7 | . | TRBV5-1 | .
TGCAGTGCTAGTGCCCCCACGGGGGGCTACACCTTC | CSASAPTGGYTF | TRBJ1-2 | . | TRBV20-1 | .
TGTGCCAGCAGTTACTTGGCAGGAAAATCACCCCTCCACTTT | CASSYLAGKSPLHF | TRBJ1-6 | . | TRBV6-6 | .
TGTGCCAGTAGGTCGACAGGAGATAATGAAAAACTGTTTTTT | CASRSTGDNEKLFF | TRBJ1-4 | . | TRBV19 | .
TGTGCCAGCAGCCCCCGGACAGTCTTCTATGGCTACACCTTC | CASSPRTVFYGYTF | TRBJ1-2 | . | TRBV5-6 | .
TGTGCCAGCAGTCGCCAGGGGATTGGACCCCTCCTCGAGCAGTACTTC | CASSRQGIGPLLEQYF | TRBJ2-7 | . | TRBV28 | .
TGTGCCAGCAGCTTACCCGACGGACTAGCGGGGGGGCCACCCGGGGAGCTGTTTTTT | CASSLPDGLAGGPPGELFF | TRBJ2-2 | . | TRBV7-6 | TRBD2
TGTGCCAGCAGCTTACAGGGGGCTTACGAGCAGTACTTC | CASSLQGAYEQYF | TRBJ2-7 | . | TRBV5-4 | TRBD1
TGCAGTGTTTCCCGGGAAAACGAGCAGTACTTC | CSVSRENEQYF | TRBJ2-7 | . | TRBV20-1 | .
TGTGCCAGCAGCTCCTCATCGACAGGGCGCTATGGCTACACCTTC | CASSSSSTGRYGYTF | TRBJ1-2 | . | TRBV7-9 | TRBD1
TGTGCCAGCAGCCAAAAAAAAACCTACGAGCAGTACTTC | CASSQKKTYEQYF | TRBJ2-7 | . | TRBV7-9 | .
TGCGCCAGCAGCCAACGGGGTGGGGTAGGGCAGTTCTTC | CASSQRGGVGQFF | TRBJ2-1 | . | TRBV4-1 | .
TGTGCCAGCAGCCAAGGACAGCCGAATTCACCCCTCCACTTT | CASSQGQPNSPLHF | TRBJ1-6 | . | TRBV3-1/TRBV3-2 | .
TGTGCCAGCTCACCTATCGCAGGGAATGGCTACACCTTC | CASSPIAGNGYTF | TRBJ1-2 | once | TRBV18 | .
TGTGCCAGCAGAGCGACTAGCAGCGGGGAGCTGTTTTTT | CASRATSSGELFF | TRBJ2-2 | . | TRBV27 | TRBD2
TGTGCTAGCAGCTTAGGCCTAGCGGGAGTCTACAATGAGCAGTTCTTC | CASSLGLAGVYNEQFF | TRBJ2-1 | . | TRBV7-7 | TRBD2
TGTGCCAGCAGCTTAGCAACAGGCAATGAAAAACTGTTTTTT | CASSLATGNEKLFF | TRBJ1-4 | few | TRBV7-9 | .
TGCGCCAGCCGGGTCCATGGGTCCGATACGCAGTATTTT | CASRVHGSDTQYF | TRBJ2-3 | . | TRBV5-1 | .
TGTGCCAGCAGGCGATTTACAGGGGTACAGGAAAAACTGTTTTTT | CASRRFTGVQEKLFF | TRBJ1-4 | . | TRBV6-5 | TRBD1
TGTGCCAGTTTCCTGGGGGCATATAATTCACCCCTCCACTTT | CASFLGAYNSPLHF | TRBJ1-6 | . | TRBV2 | .
TGTGCCAGCAGCCCCCTCCTTGGGAGCCCGAACACCGGGGAGCTGTTTTTT | CASSPLLGSPNTGELFF | TRBJ2-2 | . | TRBV5-6 | .
TGTGCCAGCAGCATAATCCCGGACAGGGATTTCCAAGTCAGGGCAGATACGCAGTATTTT | CASSIIPDRDFQVRADTQYF | TRBJ2-3 | . | TRBV7-8 | TRBD1
TGTGCCAGCAGCGCCGGGACTCAAGGGGCTAATGAAAAACTGTTTTTT | CASSAGTQGANEKLFF | TRBJ1-4 | few | TRBV9 | .
TGTGCCTGGAGTCGGGACAGAAGAACGGGGGACCAAGAGACCCAGTACTTC | CAWSRDRRTGDQETQYF | TRBJ2-5 | once | TRBV30 | .
TGTGCCAGCAGTTACTCGGGGTACAGGGGGGGCACTGAAGCTTTCTTT | CASSYSGYRGGTEAFF | TRBJ1-1 | . | TRBV6-2/TRBV6-3 | TRBD1
TGTGCCAGCAGCCCGGGGACAGACGAAAAACTGTTTTTT | CASSPGTDEKLFF | TRBJ1-4 | few | TRBV7-9 | TRBD1
TGTGCCAGCAGCCAAAGGACAGGGGGCATTTACTATGGCTACACCTTC | CASSQRTGGIYYGYTF | TRBJ1-2 | . | TRBV5-6 | TRBD1
TGTGCCAGCAGTGTCCTGGTAGCGGAGTTAGATACGCAGTATTTT | CASSVLVAELDTQYF | TRBJ2-3 | . | TRBV2 | .
TGCGCCAGCAGCTTGACGGCCGGAGGGGTAAGGAATGAGCAGTTCTTC | CASSLTAGGVRNEQFF | TRBJ2-1 | . | TRBV5-1 | .
TGTGCCAGCAGTGCGACTAGCGTATTCACAGATACGCAGTATTTT | CASSATSVFTDTQYF | TRBJ2-3 | . | TRBV25-1 | TRBD2
TGTGCCAGCTCACCCCCGGCAGGGGGGAACACTGAAGCTTTCTTT | CASSPPAGGNTEAFF | TRBJ1-1 | . | TRBV18 | TRBD1
TGCAGCGTTGGAGTAGCGGGAGGGCCATCCACCCTGGATTTT | CSVGVAGGPSTLDF | TRBJ2-3 | . | TRBV29-1 | TRBD2
TGTGCCAGCAGATTAGGGGCCGAAAAGGAGCAGTTCTTC | CASRLGAEKEQFF | TRBJ2-1 | . | TRBV28 | .
TGTGCCAGCAGCGCCCCAACGGGGGACCCCTCCTACAATGAGCAGTTCTTC | CASSAPTGDPSYNEQFF | TRBJ2-1 | . | TRBV9 | .